A single sample gave rise to the 32 T cell receptor beta chains below, sequenced in a study of T cell clonotyping in hematopoietic cell transplantation. Measured with immunoSEQ multiplex PCR; TCRdb has only the in-frame clones, and not every one. The repertoire has 10,000 or so clones, roughly three quarters of them found once; the top ten carry around a third. Time point indicated: recipient sample about 28 days before transplant, after cytoreduction. The input for sequencing was peripheral blood mononuclear cells, taken before stem cell transplant. The receptors stem from a man in his 60s with acute myeloid leukemia. Some clones in this sample may be carry-over from other donors' samples.

The chain combines TRBV30 with TRBJ2-1; the match to TRBD2 covers 7 bases. This CDR3 is built from 14 residues. Germline values: CDR1 GTSNPN, CDR2 SVGIG (reference sequence). J was trimmed by 7 bases and V by 1 base; bases with no gene match: 7. For the CDR3, the DNA is TGTGCCTGGAGTGCTGGAGGGAGGGCTAATGAGCAGTTCTTC. It yields the protein CAWSAGGRANEQFF.

This clone occurred once. The J gene is TRBJ2-7, the V gene TRBV11-2; 9 nucleotides agree with TRBD1. V shed 2 bases and J 4 bases; nucleotides not matched to a gene: 6. Germline lookup yields CDR1 SGHAT and CDR2 FQNNGV. This CDR3 spans 15 amino acids. The CDR3: CASSLLRTGVYEQYF. CDR3 nucleotide sequence: TGTGCCAGCAGCTTACTAAGGACAGGGGTTTACGAGCAGTACTTC.

The chain combines TRBV6-5 with TRBJ1-4; D might be TRBD1 (5 bases). The CDR3 runs 14 residues. Trimming cost V 7 bases and J 8 bases, with 17 bases left between them. The V gene's germline CDR1 is MNHEY and CDR2 SVGAGI. The CDR3 DNA reads as TGTGCCAGCAAACCCTTGGGGGGTCTCGAAAAACTGTTTTTT. Residues: CASKPLGGLEKLFF.

The rearrangement joins TRBV7-2 to TRBJ2-2; maybe TRBD1 (6 bases). CDR1 and CDR2 from the germline V gene are SGHTA and FQGNSA. Between the trimmed V and J ends, which lost 6 bases and 4 bases, there was a span of 12 bases. The CDR3 covers 14 residues. The CDR3 sequence is CASRPGHRTGELFF. The CDR3 DNA sequence: TGTGCCAGCAGACCGGGACACCGCACCGGGGAGCTGTTTTTT.

The rearrangement links TRBV30 to TRBJ1-1, with D possibly being TRBD1 (5 bases). CDR1 is GTSNPN and CDR2 is SVGIG in the germline V gene (reference sequence). The V end lost 7 bases, the J end lost 7 bases, and 16 bases lay between the germline ends. The CDR3 extends over 12 amino acids. In DNA form, the CDR3 reads TGTGCCTATGAGGCGGGGGTGGTTGAAGCTTTCTTT. It specifies CAYEAGVVEAFF.

The chain recombines TRBV6-1 with TRBJ2-2; D gene ambiguous. CDR1 is MNHNS, CDR2 SASEGT, per germline. Trimming cost V 2 bases and J 6 bases, with 7 bases left between them. This CDR3 comprises 13 residues. This CDR3 is CASSEPLSGELFF. The CDR3 DNA follows: TGTGCCAGCAGTGAACCGTTGTCCGGGGAGCTGTTTTTT.

The rearrangement uses TRBV6-6 and TRBJ1-6; D not resolved. V was cut by 6 bases and J by 5 bases, with 8 bases left in between. Germline V gene lookup returns CDR1 MNHNY and CDR2 SVGAGI (reference sequence). The CDR3 has 13 residues. The chain's CDR3 is CASRNTDNSPLHF. The CDR3 DNA sequence: TGTGCCAGCAGGAACACTGATAATTCACCCCTCCACTTT.

The V gene is TRBV11-2, the J gene TRBJ1-1; D might be TRBD1 (6 bases). Per the germline V gene, CDR1 is SGHAT and CDR2 is FQNNGV. Trimming removed 1 base from V and 4 bases from J, with 13 bases in between. This CDR3 spans 15 amino acids. The CDR3 nucleotides are TGTGCCAGCAGCTTAGTATCGGGGGCATTCACTGAAGCTTTCTTT. This encodes CASSLVSGAFTEAFF. The variable domain in full, with the rest retrieved from reference TRBV11-2 and TRBJ1-1, is EAGVAQSPRYKIIEKRQSVAFWCNPISGHATLYWYQQILGQGPKLLIQFQNNGVVDDSQLPKDRFSAERLKGVDSTLKIQPAKLEDSAVYLCASSLVSGAFTEAFFGQGTRLTVV.

This clone turned up a few times. J is TRBJ2-2 and V is TRBV11-2, with no clear D. The V gene lost 10 bases and the J gene lost 4 bases, with 7 bases spanning the gap. This CDR3 region has 11 residues. Germline CDR1 and CDR2: SGHAT and FQNNGV. Here the CDR3 reads CATARTGELFF. CDR3 in DNA: TGTGCCACCGCCCGCACCGGGGAGCTGTTTTTT.

V gene TRBV7-6 combines with J gene TRBJ2-1; D not resolved. Trimming left V 1 base short and J 2 bases short, with 12 bases between. Germline V gives CDR1 SGHVS, CDR2 FNYEAQ. The CDR3 consists of 16 residues. For the CDR3, the DNA is TGTGCCAGCAGCTTAGGAGCATGGGTCACCTACAATGAGCAGTTCTTC. The encoded protein is CASSLGAWVTYNEQFF.

The chain couples TRBV5-6 to TRBJ1-2, with a tentative D call TRBD1 (5 bases). Germline CDR1 SGHDT, CDR2 YYEEEE. The CDR3 consists of 15 residues. V was pared by 1 base and J by 1 base, with 11 bases between. This CDR3 is CASSLWGSFNYGYTF. The CDR3 DNA follows: TGTGCCAGCAGCTTGTGGGGGTCCTTTAACTATGGCTACACCTTC.

V usage is TRBV23-1 and J usage is TRBJ2-7; D gene ambiguous. TRBV23-1 qualifies as an ORF whose function is uncertain. V dropped 9 bases and J dropped 2 bases, with 11 bases sitting between them. The CDR3 extends over 12 amino acids. CDR3 sequence: CARMDGTYEQYF. CDR3 bases: TGCGCCAGGATGGACGGTACCTACGAGCAGTACTTC.

This chain links TRBV27 with TRBJ2-1, with a tentative D call TRBD2 (5 bases). The CDR3 contains 14 residues. Germline V gene sequence: CDR1 MNHEY, CDR2 SMNVEV (reference sequence). V lost 3 bases and J 5 bases, leaving 11 bases between the germline ends. CDR3 residues: CASSFWGDHNEQFF. The CDR3 bases are TGTGCCAGCAGTTTCTGGGGAGACCACAATGAGCAGTTCTTC.

This clone was counted between two and nine times. The sample carries other DNA sequences with the same CDR3. CDR3 sequence reads: CASSLAGSQETQYF. In DNA form, the CDR3 reads TGTGCCAGCAGCTTGGCCGGCAGTCAAGAGACCCAGTACTTC. The chain is built from TRBV5-4 and TRBJ2-5; D ambiguous. This CDR3 is 14 amino acids long. Trimming removed 0 bases from V and 2 bases from J, with 8 bases in between. The germline CDR1 and CDR2 sequences are SGHNT and YYREEE (reference sequence).

This clone has a single count. This sequence joins TRBV5-1 and TRBJ1-2; unclear D gene. V lost 5 bases to trimming and J lost 8 bases, with 13 bases between them. Germline V lookup: CDR1 SGHRS, CDR2 YFSETQ. The CDR3 contains 12 residues. Here the CDR3 DNA reads TGCGCCAGCAGGTCGCAGGACGGCGGCTACACCTTC. Its translation: CASRSQDGGYTF.

There are a few counts of this clone. The CDR3 protein is CSATPDGELFF. CDR3 nucleotides: TGCAGTGCCACCCCAGACGGGGAGCTGTTTTTT. The J gene is TRBJ2-2, the V gene TRBV20-1; no firm D call. The CDR3 length is 11 residues. Trimming removed 6 bases from V and 7 bases from J, with 9 bases in between. Germline V CDR1 and CDR2: DFQATT, SNEGSKA (reference sequence).

V gene TRBV6-1 combines with J gene TRBJ2-7, with D perhaps matching TRBD1 (5 bases). The germline CDR1 and CDR2 sequences are MNHNS and SASEGT. V dropped 1 base and J dropped 3 bases, with 13 bases sitting between them. The CDR3 runs to 15 residues. CDR3 DNA sequence: TGTGCCAGCAGTGAAGAGGCAGGGATAGTCTACGAGCAGTACTTC. Residues: CASSEEAGIVYEQYF.

In its sample, this clone was seen a few times. This chain connects TRBV13 to TRBJ2-1, with D possibly TRBD2 on 6 matching bases. V shed 5 bases and J shed 0 bases, with 20 bases lying between them. Germline V gene lookup returns CDR1 PRHDT and CDR2 FYEKMQ (reference sequence). The CDR3 is made up of 18 amino acids. CDR3 DNA sequence: TGTGCCAGCAGCCCTTCGCGGCGGGAAAGGAGCTCCTACAATGAGCAGTTCTTC. Its translation: CASSPSRRERSSYNEQFF. Full variable domain (outside the CDR3, taken from reference TRBV13 and TRBJ2-1): AAGVIQSPRHLIKEKRETATLKCYPIPRHDTVYWYQQGPGQDPQFLISFYEKMQSDKGSIPDRFSAQQFSDYHSELNMSSLELGDSALYFCASSPSRRERSSYNEQFFGPGTRLTVL.

The genes are TRBV6-1 and TRBJ2-5; 9 bases agree with TRBD1. The CDR3 runs 15 residues. CDR1 and CDR2 from the germline V gene are MNHNS and SASEGT. Losses at the gene ends were 3 bases for V and 4 bases for J; bases not matched to a gene: 6. The CDR3: CASSESGQGRETQYF. The CDR3 nucleotides read TGTGCCAGCAGTGAGTCGGGACAGGGTAGAGAGACCCAGTACTTC.

The chain recombines TRBV9 with TRBJ1-4; no definite D call. V gave up 1 base and J gave up 0 bases, with 7 bases separating them. CDR3 length: 15 amino acids. Per germline, CDR1 SGDLS and CDR2 YYNGEE. The CDR3 sequence: CASSVKGTTNEKLFF. CDR3 bases: TGTGCCAGCAGCGTAAAGGGAACAACTAATGAAAAACTGTTTTTT. The full variable domain, rest sourced from reference TRBV9 and TRBJ1-4, is DSGVTQTPKHLITATGQRVTLRCSPRSGDLSVYWYQQSLDQGLQFLIQYYNGEERAKGNILERFSAQQFPDLHSELNLSSLELGDSALYFCASSVKGTTNEKLFFGSGTQLSVL.

This chain joins TRBV6-1 and TRBJ2-7; the D gene is possibly TRBD1 (6 bases). V lost 4 bases, J lost 7 bases, and 14 bases lay in between. Germline V gives CDR1 MNHNS, CDR2 SASEGT. CDR3 length equals 13 residues. Here the CDR3 reads CASSANRVGEQYF. The CDR3 coding sequence is TGTGCCAGCAGTGCCAACAGGGTGGGGGAGCAGTACTTC.

This chain joins TRBV10-2 and TRBJ2-5; the D gene is possibly TRBD2 (5 bases). Germline lookup yields CDR1 WSHSY and CDR2 SAAADI. The ends were cut back, 4 bases at V and 5 bases at J, with 8 bases in the middle. The CDR3 totals 12 residues. Here the CDR3 reads CASSAEGETQYF. DNA for the CDR3: TGCGCCAGCAGTGCCGAGGGCGAGACCCAGTACTTC.

This rearrangement joins TRBV4-1 to TRBJ2-3; D might be TRBD2 (7 bases). This CDR3 is 15 amino acids long. The V gene lost 0 bases and the J gene lost 5 bases, with 12 bases spanning the gap. Looked up from germline, CDR1 is MGHRA and CDR2 is YSYEKL. The CDR3 is CASSQDRGAGDTQYF. The CDR3 DNA reads TGCGCCAGCAGCCAAGATCGGGGGGCGGGAGATACGCAGTATTTT.

The V gene is TRBV30, the J gene TRBJ1-1, with D unresolved. The CDR3 has 12 residues. Germline lookup yields CDR1 GTSNPN and CDR2 SVGIG (reference sequence). V dropped 0 bases and J dropped 4 bases, with 6 bases sitting between them. The CDR3 spells CAWSVFSTEAFF. CDR3 sequence (DNA): TGTGCCTGGAGTGTATTTAGCACTGAAGCTTTCTTT. Using reference TRBV30 and TRBJ1-1 for the parts outside the CDR3, the full variable domain is SQTIHQWPATLVQPVGSPLSLECTVEGTSNPNLYWYRQAAGRGLQLLFYSVGIGQISSEVPQNLSASRPQDRQFILSSKKLLLSDSGFYLCAWSVFSTEAFFGQGTRLTVV.

V is TRBV5-1 and J is TRBJ2-2; 10 bases are shared with TRBD2. CDR1 is SGHRS and CDR2 is YFSETQ in the germline V gene. CDR3 length: 15 amino acids. Unmatched junction bases numbered 5, after V lost 4 bases and J lost 5 bases. The CDR3 sequence: CASSLSGGDTGELFF. CDR3 coding DNA: TGCGCCAGCAGCCTAAGCGGGGGGGATACCGGGGAGCTGTTTTTT.

CDR3 protein: CASSPELQRETQYF. CDR3 coding DNA: TGTGCCAGCAGCCCGGAGCTTCAGCGAGAGACCCAGTACTTC. V gene TRBV5-8 combines with J gene TRBJ2-5; unclear D gene. The germline V gene encodes CDR1 SGHTS and CDR2 YDEGEE. Trimming left V 4 bases short and J 4 bases short, with 14 bases between. The CDR3 length is 14 residues. The whole variable domain, remainder taken from reference TRBV5-8 and TRBJ2-5, is EAGVTQSPTHLIKTRGQQATLRCSPISGHTSVYWYQQALGLGLQFLLWYDEGEERNRGNFPPRFSGRQFPNYSSELNVNALELEDSALYLCASSPELQRETQYFGPGTRLLVL.

Regarding this clone: At one of its ends the junction is not consistent with the germline gene, which may arise from a read error. This sequence joins TRBV4-1 and TRBJ2-7, with 8 bases matching TRBD1. Germline lookup yields CDR1 MGHRA and CDR2 YSYEKL. The CDR3 is made up of 14 amino acids. The CDR3: CASSPETGAYEQYF. CDR3 coding DNA: TGTGCCAGCAGCCCCGAGACAGGGGCCTACGAGCAGTACTTC.

The chain uses TRBV11-3 and TRBJ2-1; D remains ambiguous. V was cut by 1 base and J by 1 base, with 8 bases left in between. This CDR3 region has 15 residues. The germline V gene encodes CDR1 SGHNT and CDR2 YENEEA. CDR3 in amino acids: CASSLGPGSYNEQFF. Written as DNA, the CDR3 is TGTGCCAGCAGCTTAGGGCCCGGGTCCTACAATGAGCAGTTCTTC. The whole variable domain, remainder taken from reference TRBV11-3 and TRBJ2-1, is EAGVVQSPRYKIIEKKQPVAFWCNPISGHNTLYWYLQNLGQGPELLIRYENEEAVDDSQLPKDRFSAERLKGVDSTLKIQPAELGDSAVYLCASSLGPGSYNEQFFGPGTRLTVL.

The V call is TRBV5-4, the J call TRBJ2-7; a possible D gene is TRBD1 (6 bases). V dropped 1 base and J dropped 6 bases, with 11 bases sitting between them. Germline V lookup: CDR1 SGHNT, CDR2 YYREEE (reference sequence). The CDR3 loop spans 13 amino acids. In nucleotides, the CDR3 is TGTGCCAGCAGCTTGACAGGGCTGGGCGAGCAGTACTTC. Its protein product is CASSLTGLGEQYF.

In this sample, this clone turned up a few times. The chain has TRBV5-5 and TRBJ1-1; TRBD1 is a possible D gene (5 bases). The V gene's germline CDR1 is SGHKS and CDR2 YYEKEE (reference sequence). The V end lost 0 bases, the J end lost 3 bases, and 9 bases lay between the germline ends. The CDR3 contains 14 residues. CDR3 in DNA: TGTGCCAGCAGCTTGGAGGGGAGCCACACTGAAGCTTTCTTT. As protein: CASSLEGSHTEAFF.

The V call is TRBV2, the J call TRBJ2-1; D perhaps matches TRBD2 (6 bases). CDR1 is SNHLY and CDR2 is FYNNEI in the germline V gene. This CDR3 is built from 13 residues. V was pared by 5 bases and J by 9 bases, with 14 bases between. The CDR3 region is CASSISSVGEQFF. The DNA for the CDR3 is TGTGCCAGCAGTATTTCTAGCGTCGGTGAGCAGTTCTTC.

The rearrangement links TRBV30 to TRBJ2-7, with TRBD1 matching 7 bases. This CDR3 has 13 residues. Germline trimming cut 2 bases from V and 5 bases from J; bases unmatched to any gene: 6. The germline V gene has CDR1 GTSNPN and CDR2 SVGIG (reference sequence). CDR3 sequence: CAWSSGGFHEQYF. CDR3 nucleotides: TGTGCCTGGAGTTCAGGGGGTTTCCACGAGCAGTACTTC.